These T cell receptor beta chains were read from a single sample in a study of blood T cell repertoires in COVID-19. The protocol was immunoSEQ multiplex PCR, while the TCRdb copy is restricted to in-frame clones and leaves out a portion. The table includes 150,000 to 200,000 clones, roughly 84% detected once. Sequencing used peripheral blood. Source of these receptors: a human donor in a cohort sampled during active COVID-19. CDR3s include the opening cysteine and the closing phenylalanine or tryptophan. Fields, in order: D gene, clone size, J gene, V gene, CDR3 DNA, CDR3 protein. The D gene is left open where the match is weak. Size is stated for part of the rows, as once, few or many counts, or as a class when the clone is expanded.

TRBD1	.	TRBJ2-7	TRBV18	TGTGCCAGCTCTCTACAGGGGTACGAGCAGTACTTC	CASSLQGYEQYF
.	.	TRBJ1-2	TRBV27	TGTGCCAGCAGTCCGCTGGGGACAAAGTATGGCTACACCTTC	CASSPLGTKYGYTF
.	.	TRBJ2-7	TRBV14	TGTGCCAGCAGCCCACCCAGCGGGTTATCCTACGAGCAGTACTTC	CASSPPSGLSYEQYF
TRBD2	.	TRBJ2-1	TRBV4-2	TGTGCCAGCAGCCAAGGACTAGCGAACAATGAGCAGTTCTTC	CASSQGLANNEQFF
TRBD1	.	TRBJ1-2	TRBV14	TGTGCCAGCAGCCGCTTCACAGGGGACGAACTCTATGGCTACACCTTC	CASSRFTGDELYGYTF
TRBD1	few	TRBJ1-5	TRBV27	TGTGCCAGCAGGATAACAGGGGGGAATCAGCCCCAGCATTTT	CASRITGGNQPQHF
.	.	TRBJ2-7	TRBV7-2	TGTGCCAGCAGCTTAAGACAGACGGAGCAGTACTTC	CASSLRQTEQYF
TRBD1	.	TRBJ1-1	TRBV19	TGTGCCAGTAGTATTCCCCGGACAGGGACCACTGAAGCTTTCTTT	CASSIPRTGTTEAFF
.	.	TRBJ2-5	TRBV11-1	TGTGCCAGCAGCATCCGACTTAGCCGGCTTCAAGAGACCCAGTACTTC	CASSIRLSRLQETQYF
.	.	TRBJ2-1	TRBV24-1	TGTGCCACCAGCGGGGGAGAAGAGCAGTTCTTC	CATSGGEEQFF
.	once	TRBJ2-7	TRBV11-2	TGTGCCAGCCCCTGGCTGATCTCCTACGAGCAGTACTTC	CASPWLISYEQYF
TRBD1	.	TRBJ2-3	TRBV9	TGTGCCAGCAGCGTAGACAGGGGGCAAACAGATACGCAGTATTTT	CASSVDRGQTDTQYF
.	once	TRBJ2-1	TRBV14	TGTGCCAGCAGACTAGAAACCCACAATGAGCAGTTCTTC	CASRLETHNEQFF
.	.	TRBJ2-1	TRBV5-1	TGCGCCAGCAGCTTGGTAGGATCGGGTGAGCAGTTCTTC	CASSLVGSGEQFF
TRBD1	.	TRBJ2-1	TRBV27	TGTGCCAGCAGTTTTTCGGACAGGGTGGGCAATGAGCAGTTCTTC	CASSFSDRVGNEQFF
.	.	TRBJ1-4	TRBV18	TGTGCCAGCTCACCAAAGGGAGGATATGAAAAACTGTTTTTT	CASSPKGGYEKLFF
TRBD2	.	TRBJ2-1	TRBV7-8	TGTGCCAGCACTCCGGGAGGGGCCTGGGGAAATGAGCAGTTCTTC	CASTPGGAWGNEQFF